The T cell receptor (beta chain) under discussion was sequenced for a study of T cell responses to AZD1222 COVID-19 vaccine listed by TCRdb under 2021. The study in broad terms: AZD1222 recipients with second doses at about 4 weeks or about 12 weeks were pooled, because spike-specific TCR depth and breadth did not differ between schedules. A total of 230 or so trial participants underwent TCR sequencing, of whom 200 to 220 received two doses of AZD1222 and about 25 received two doses of the MenACWY control vaccine. Trial participants were enrolled by age into subgroups of 18-55, 56-69 and 70-plus years, and roughly 150, 30 and 60 TCR-sequenced participants, respectively, were included in these subgroups.

CDR1 and CDR2 are drawn from the germline V gene: SGHTA, FQGTGA. Cut back by 4 bases and 0 bases, the V and J ends lie 13 bases apart. From cysteine to phenylalanine, the CDR3 is 15 amino acids long. This entry keeps only the CDR3 DNA: 45 bases, framed from base 1. Summary of the overall study and its limitations: Only five or six AZD1222 recipients were SARS-CoV-2 seropositive at baseline, limiting conclusions about previously exposed vaccinees. Participants were mostly white British and included more females than males, and it was suggested by the authors that clonal diversity may have been underestimated. Because no day 14 peak-response samples were available, the repertoires could be characterized only after the peak T cell response. CD4 TCRs associated with the vaccine covered the entire spike protein, and the dominant responses were in regions 160-218 and 743-854. In the small 56-69-year group, the increase in depth fell short of significance, most likely because of low power. Spike-specific TCR breadth and depth rose significantly after two AZD1222 doses compared with day 0 and with MenACWY recipients. Epitopes outside the regions mutated in the B.1.351 and B.1.1.7 variants were reportedly recognized by nearly half of the unique spike-specific TCRs.

According to the study, the label for this sample's time point signals: baseline before first vaccination. Vaccinee samples came from UK trials COV001 and COV002, including a single-blind randomized controlled phase 2/3 trial of AZD1222 (ChAdOx1 nCoV-19) in healthy adults. For TCRbeta chain sequencing, PBMC samples from trial participants were taken at day 0 and at day 28 after the second dose. This clone was detected a few times. Its antigen target is currently unknown. No much larger clone exists at a distance of one base, and base qualities are not known. The CDR3 regions of human TCRbeta chains were analyzed by immunosequencing. The study's own analysis went as follows. Repertoire TCRs were checked for matches against a reference library of SARS-CoV-2-specific TCRs that had been generated using the MIRA antigen-specificity platform. Breadth was defined as the fraction of unique TCRs that were SARS-CoV-2-associated, and depth was defined as the fraction of total T cells that were SARS-CoV-2-associated. Each spike-specific TCR was assigned to its reactive spike region and to a CD4 or CD8 class using the MIRA data. Log10-transformed breadth and depth values were compared by one-way ANOVA with Sidak's multiple comparisons tests. TCRdb stores this immuneACCESS table with in-frame sequences only. Part of the clones is absent; in the studies checked, under half of the shortfall reflects unresolved V genes, and no reason is known for the rest. That table furnishes V, J and clone size, whereas the DNA furnished D and trimming. For this sample there are over 95,000 clones; roughly 92% appear just once. 10% to 15% of the sample is taken by the ten largest.

The receptor comes from an adult in good health. This specimen was peripheral blood, taken on day 0 of AZD1222 vaccination. The rearrangement joined TRBV7-3 to TRBJ2-7; a tentative D match to TRBD2 spans 5 bases. The nucleotide sequence reads TGTGCCAGCAGCTGGGAACGGGGAATCTCCTACGAGCAGTACTTC. Its protein product is CASSWERGISYEQYF.